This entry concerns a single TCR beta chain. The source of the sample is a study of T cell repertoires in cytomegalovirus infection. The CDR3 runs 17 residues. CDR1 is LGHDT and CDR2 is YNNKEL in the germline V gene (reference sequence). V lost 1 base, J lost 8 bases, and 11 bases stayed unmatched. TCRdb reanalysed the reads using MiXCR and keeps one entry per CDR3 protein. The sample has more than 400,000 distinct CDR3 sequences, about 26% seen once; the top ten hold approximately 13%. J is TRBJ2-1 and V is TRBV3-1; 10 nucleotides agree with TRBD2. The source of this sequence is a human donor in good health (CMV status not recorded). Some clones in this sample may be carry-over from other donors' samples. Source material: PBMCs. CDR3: CASSQGVDLAGVHEQFF. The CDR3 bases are TGTGCCAGCAGCCAAGGGGTGGATCTAGCGGGAGTCCATGAGCAGTTCTTC.